The 18 T cell receptor beta chains below were found in one sample sequenced in a study. TCRdb reprocessed the 5' RACE reads with MiXCR, giving one entry per CDR3 protein. The table records tens of thousands of distinct CDR3 sequences, 17% of them present only once. The material sequenced was naive CD4+ T cells sorted from blood. Described subset: naive CD4+ T cells, CD4+CD45RA+CD25-. These receptors were taken from a female donor with breast cancer.

In its sample, this clonotype was seen a few times. V is TRBV5-1 and J is TRBJ2-7, with D hard to call. Germline values: CDR1 SGHRS, CDR2 YFSETQ. The CDR3 extends over 12 amino acids. V was clipped by 4 bases and J by 2 bases, with 7 bases between them. The CDR3 bases are TGCGCCAGCAGCGACACCACCTACGAGCAGTACTTC. Translated: CASSDTTYEQYF.

The V call is TRBV12-3 or TRBV12-4, the J call TRBJ1-2; TRBD1 matches at 7 bases. The CDR3 covers 13 residues. V shed 3 bases, J shed 4 bases, and the junction held 2 bases outside the gene matches. Written as DNA, the CDR3 is TGTGCCAGCAGTTTCCAGGGGGTCTATGGCTACACCTTC. As protein: CASSFQGVYGYTF.

This clonotype came up many times. The V call is TRBV20-1, the J call TRBJ1-5, with D perhaps TRBD1 (6 bases). The CDR3 runs 14 residues. Looked up from germline, CDR1 is DFQATT and CDR2 is SNEGSKA (reference sequence). Trimming shortened V by 6 bases and J by 5 bases, and 17 bases separated the two germline ends. CDR3 residues: CSAHYREGDQPQHF. DNA for the CDR3: TGCAGTGCACACTACAGGGAGGGGGATCAGCCCCAGCATTTT.

In this sample, this clonotype turned up many times. The V call is TRBV7-2, the J call TRBJ2-1; tentatively, D is TRBD1 (6 bases). The V end was cut by 5 bases, the J end by 0 bases, with 17 bases between. This CDR3 comprises 17 residues. Germline loops: CDR1 SGHTA, CDR2 FQGNSA. In DNA, the CDR3 is TGTGCCAGCAGCCTCAGGGGCTTCTCCAGCTCCTACAATGAGCAGTTCTTC. Protein sequence: CASSLRGFSSSYNEQFF.

This rearrangement joins TRBV7-9 to TRBJ2-7; the D call may be TRBD1 or TRBD2 (6 bases each). Germline values: CDR1 SEHNR, CDR2 FQNEAQ (reference sequence). The V end lost 2 bases, the J end lost 6 bases, and 17 bases lay between the germline ends. The CDR3 consists of 15 residues. The CDR3 coding sequence is TGTGCCAGCAGCTTAATGGGGGGCCTCAGGGCCGAGCAGTACTTC. Its translation is CASSLMGGLRAEQYF.

This chain joins TRBV7-2 and TRBJ1-2, with D unresolved. Germline CDR1 SGHTA, CDR2 FQGNSA. The CDR3 runs to 14 residues. The V gene lost 5 bases and the J gene lost 4 bases, with 14 bases spanning the gap. CDR3 sequence (DNA): TGTGCCAGCAGCCAACATCGATCCGGCTATGGCTACACCTTC. Its translation: CASSQHRSGYGYTF.

The V gene is TRBV12-3 or TRBV12-4, the J gene TRBJ1-1; D is undetermined. The CDR3 length is 15 residues. Deletions cut 11 bases from V and 3 bases from J, with 22 bases between. The CDR3 region has the DNA TGTGCCTGCAAAAAACGACACCCTCCAGACACTGAAGCTTTCTTT. Protein: CACKKRHPPDTEAFF.

This clonotype has a count of ten or more. The chain joins TRBV7-3 to TRBJ1-1; 8 bases align to TRBD1. In germline, CDR1 is SGHTA, CDR2 FQGTGA. Germline trimming cut 5 bases from V and 6 bases from J; bases unmatched to any gene: 8. This CDR3 has 14 amino acids. The CDR3 is CASSPQGGNPEAFF. In DNA form, the CDR3 reads TGTGCCAGCAGCCCACAGGGGGGGAATCCTGAAGCTTTCTTT.

This clonotype was detected only a few times. Compared with germline, one end of the junction differs, possibly owing to a read error. The chain uses TRBV7-8 and TRBJ2-2, with D perhaps TRBD2 (6 bases). The CDR3 runs to 12 residues. CDR1 and CDR2 (germline): SGHVS, FQNEAQ. In DNA form, the CDR3 reads TGTGCCAGCAGGGCGGGATTCGGGGTGCTGTTTTTT. It translates to CASRAGFGVLFF.

This sequence joins TRBV6-1 and TRBJ1-1; maybe TRBD1 (5 bases). Germline loops: CDR1 MNHNS, CDR2 SASEGT. This CDR3 region has 14 residues. With 4 bases removed from V and 1 base from J, the gap between germline ends came to 10 bases. CDR3 protein: CASSVRGGNTEAFF. CDR3 in DNA: TGTGCCAGCAGTGTTCGGGGGGGGAACACTGAAGCTTTCTTT.

This chain uses TRBV7-9 with TRBJ1-2; 8 nucleotides line up with TRBD1. Germline trimming cut 6 bases from V and 3 bases from J; bases unmatched to any gene: 9. The length of the CDR3 is 15 residues. CDR1 is SEHNR, CDR2 FQNEAQ, per germline (reference sequence). For the CDR3, the DNA is TGTGCCAGCAGACCTTCCGGACAGGGAGACTATGGCTACACCTTC. It yields the protein CASRPSGQGDYGYTF.

This clonotype was seen repeatedly, ten times or more. This chain uses TRBV29-1 with TRBJ2-5; D might be TRBD2 (5 bases). Per germline, CDR1 SQVTM and CDR2 ANQGSEA. This CDR3 contains 14 residues. V lost 8 bases to trimming and J lost 5 bases, with 21 bases between them. The CDR3 is CSSLKTEQRETQYF. The DNA for the CDR3 is TGCAGCAGTCTTAAGACGGAGCAGCGGGAGACCCAGTACTTC.

This chain links TRBV9 with TRBJ1-1; TRBD1 aligns across 12 bases. Germline V gene sequence: CDR1 SGDLS, CDR2 YYNGEE. The CDR3 is made up of 15 amino acids. J lost 5 bases, V lost 3 bases, and 5 bases had no gene match. The CDR3 DNA reads TGTGCCAGCAGCGGGGACAGGGGGCGCGGTACTGAAGCTTTCTTT. This encodes CASSGDRGRGTEAFF.

The sample holds many counts of this clonotype. The J gene is TRBJ1-1, the V gene TRBV20-1, with a possible D match to TRBD1 (5 bases). The CDR3 runs to 12 residues. Per germline, CDR1 DFQATT and CDR2 SNEGSKA (reference sequence). Trimming cost V 8 bases and J 1 base, with 11 bases left between them. CDR3 nucleotide sequence: TGCAGTCAGGCTGGGGGGAACACTGAAGCTTTCTTT. The encoded protein is CSQAGGNTEAFF.

J is TRBJ1-2 and V is TRBV28; possibly TRBD1 for D (5 bases). Between the trimmed V and J ends, which lost 5 bases and 4 bases, there was a span of 14 bases. CDR3 length: 14 amino acids. Per the germline V gene, CDR1 is MDHEN and CDR2 is SYDVKM. The CDR3 DNA is TGTGCCAGCAGTGCACTCTCAGGGTCCTATGGCTACACCTTC. This gives the protein CASSALSGSYGYTF.

This clonotype appeared many times. The rearrangement uses TRBV20-1 and TRBJ2-3, with D possibly being TRBD1 (6 bases). Germline V CDR1 and CDR2: DFQATT, SNEGSKA (reference sequence). Trimming cost V 3 bases and J 1 base, with 17 bases left between them. CDR3 length: 16 amino acids. The CDR3 region has the DNA TGCAGTGCTAGTCACCCCCGGGACACCCGCACAGATACGCAGTATTTT. Translation: CSASHPRDTRTDTQYF.

The sample holds one count of this clonotype. The rearrangement uses TRBV4-1 and TRBJ2-4, with a possible D match to TRBD2 (5 bases). V lost 1 base and J lost 1, with 20 bases in between. CDR1 and CDR2 (germline): MGHRA, YSYEKL. The CDR3 length is 19 residues. CDR3 sequence: CASSQGCLDGVSAKNIQYF. CDR3 nucleotides: TGCGCCAGCAGCCAAGGCTGTCTGGACGGGGTATCGGCCAAAAACATTCAGTACTTC.

Remarks on this clonotype: Mismatch with germline at one junction end may stem from a read error. The gene calls are TRBV7-2 and TRBJ2-3; 9 nucleotides agree with TRBD1. This CDR3 region has 16 residues. Germline V gene data show CDR1 as SGHTA and CDR2 as FQGNSA. The CDR3 DNA reads TGTGCCTGCAGCTTAGCTTCGGGACAGGGAGGGAGCACGCAGTATTTT. Translating gives CACSLASGQGGSTQYF.